The source of this T cell receptor (beta chain) is a study of T-cell memory formation after mild COVID-19. Germline loops: CDR1 SGHTA, CDR2 FQGNSA. The CDR3 spans 12 residues. V was clipped by 5 bases and J by 6 bases, with 10 bases between them. This clonotype has just a few counts. Its antigen is unidentified. TCRdb passed the 5' RACE reads through MiXCR, listing each CDR3 protein once. The sample contains more than 300,000 distinct CDR3 sequences, roughly an eighth of which appear only once. Study observations and caveats: Clones contracting day 15 to 85 were balanced CD4/CD8; later expanders leaned CD4+.

Material: PBMCs or a T cell subset sorted from them (not recorded which). This receptor was identified in a man aged 18 to 30 who had mild COVID-19 (a few samples of this study predate the infection). Cell type and time point are not known. The rearrangement joins TRBV7-2 to TRBJ1-1; D remains ambiguous. The CDR3 coding sequence is TGTGCCAGCAGCCCCGAGTGGGCTGAAGCTTTCTTT. Protein sequence: CASSPEWAEAFF.